Here is one T cell receptor (beta chain) with its context. The treatment: around 19 received Ad26.COV2.S at low or high dose, single or two shots; 5 received placebo; per-sample allocation not given. Samples analyzed were those drawn on day 63 after the first vaccine or placebo injection. This specimen belongs to a study of Ad26.COV2.S vaccination and SARS-CoV-2 variants. Trimming took 7 bases from V and 4 from J, leaving 12 bases between them. The CDR3 totals 13 residues. Sequencing used immunoSEQ multiplex PCR; TCRdb keeps in-frame clones, though not all of them. The sample lists some 340,000 clones; just over 85% were seen once.

This clonotype was obtained from a person between 18 and 65 years old who received the Ad26.COV2.S COVID-19 vaccine or a placebo. Sequencing was performed on peripheral blood, taken in a trial of Ad26.COV2.S vaccine versus placebo. This rearrangement joins TRBV12-3 or TRBV12-4 to TRBJ2-3; D not certain. CDR3 sequence: CASTRNIADTQYF. DNA for the CDR3: TGTGCCAGCACGCGGAATATTGCAGATACGCAGTATTTT.